This T cell receptor beta chain was identified in a study of cytomegalovirus exposure and HLA in healthy donors. Whole-study context: Earlier, some 180 million T cells were analyzed, and 95 million to 140 million unique TCR beta sequences were found among them. Out of fewer than 400 genotyped donors, less than 85% belonged to the Caucasian-associated ancestry cluster.

This CDR3 comprises 17 residues. V shed 6 bases and J shed 2 bases, with 17 bases lying between them. CDR1 is SGHNT and CDR2 is YENEEA in the germline V gene. This clone appeared once. This PCR relied on a set of 60 Vbeta primers and 13 Jbeta primers. The method was immunoSEQ multiplex PCR; TCRdb's version includes in-frame clones alone and lacks a portion of them. The sample records more than 150,000 clones, around 75% being singletons. The receptor's source is a woman between 40 and 50 years old in good health and CMV-seropositive. Specimen: PBMCs. The genes are TRBV11-3 and TRBJ2-6, with a tentative D call TRBD1 (6 bases). The CDR3 region is CASSGTGWGPGANVLTF. Here the CDR3 DNA reads TGTGCCAGCAGTGGAACAGGGTGGGGTCCTGGGGCCAACGTCCTGACTTTC.